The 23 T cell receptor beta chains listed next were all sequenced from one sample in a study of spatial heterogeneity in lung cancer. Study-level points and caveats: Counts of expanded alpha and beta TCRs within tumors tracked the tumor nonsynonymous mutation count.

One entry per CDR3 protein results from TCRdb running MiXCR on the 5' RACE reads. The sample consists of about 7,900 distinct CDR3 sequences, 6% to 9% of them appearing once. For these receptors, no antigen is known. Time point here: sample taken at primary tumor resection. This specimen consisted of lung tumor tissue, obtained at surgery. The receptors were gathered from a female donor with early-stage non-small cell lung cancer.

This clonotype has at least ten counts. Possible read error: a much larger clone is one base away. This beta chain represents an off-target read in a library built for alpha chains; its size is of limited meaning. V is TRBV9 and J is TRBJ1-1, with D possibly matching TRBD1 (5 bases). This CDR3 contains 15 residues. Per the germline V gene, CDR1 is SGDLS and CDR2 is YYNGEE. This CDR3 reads CASSARGLGAHETFF. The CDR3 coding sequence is TGTGCCAGCAGCGCGCGAGGTTTAGGGGCCCATGAAACTTTCTTT.

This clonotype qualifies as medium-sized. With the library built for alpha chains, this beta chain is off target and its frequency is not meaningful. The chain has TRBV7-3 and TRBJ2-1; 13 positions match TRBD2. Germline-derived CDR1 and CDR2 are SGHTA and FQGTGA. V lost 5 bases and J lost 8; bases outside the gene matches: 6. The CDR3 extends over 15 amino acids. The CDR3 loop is CASSPQGLAGDEQFF. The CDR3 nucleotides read TGTGCCAGCAGCCCTCAAGGACTAGCGGGAGATGAGCAGTTCTTC.

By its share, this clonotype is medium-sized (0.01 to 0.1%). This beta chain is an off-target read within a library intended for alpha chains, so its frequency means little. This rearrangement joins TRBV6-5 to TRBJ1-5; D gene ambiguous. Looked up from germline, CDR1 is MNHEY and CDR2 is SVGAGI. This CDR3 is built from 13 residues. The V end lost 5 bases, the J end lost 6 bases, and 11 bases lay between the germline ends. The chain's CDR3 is CASSPWSGQPQHF. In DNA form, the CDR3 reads TGTGCCAGCAGTCCATGGTCCGGTCAGCCCCAGCATTTT.

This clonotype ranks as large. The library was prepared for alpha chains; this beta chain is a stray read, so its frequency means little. The CDR3 sequence is CASSLWVSENTEAFF. The CDR3 coding sequence is TGTGCCAGCAGCTTATGGGTTTCCGAGAACACTGAAGCTTTCTTT. The chain uses TRBV11-2 and TRBJ1-1; D unclear. Per the germline V gene, CDR1 is SGHAT and CDR2 is FQNNGV. The CDR3 contains 15 residues. V shed 2 bases and J shed 1 base, with 11 bases lying between them.

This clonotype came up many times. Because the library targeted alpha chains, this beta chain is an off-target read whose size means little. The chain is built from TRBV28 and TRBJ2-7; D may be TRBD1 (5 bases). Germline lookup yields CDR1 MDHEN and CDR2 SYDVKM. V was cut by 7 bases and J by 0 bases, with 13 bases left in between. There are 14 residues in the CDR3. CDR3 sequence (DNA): TGTGCCAGCATCCCTGACAGTAGCTCCTACGAGCAGTACTTC. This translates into CASIPDSSSYEQYF.

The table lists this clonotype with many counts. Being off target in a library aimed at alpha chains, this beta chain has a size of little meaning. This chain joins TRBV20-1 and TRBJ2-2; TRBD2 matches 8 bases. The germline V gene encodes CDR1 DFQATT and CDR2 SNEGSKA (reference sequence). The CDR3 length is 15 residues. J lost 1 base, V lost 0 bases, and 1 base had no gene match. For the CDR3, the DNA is TGCAGTGCTAGAGAACTAGCGGTGAACACCGGGGAGCTGTTTTTT. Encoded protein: CSARELAVNTGELFF.

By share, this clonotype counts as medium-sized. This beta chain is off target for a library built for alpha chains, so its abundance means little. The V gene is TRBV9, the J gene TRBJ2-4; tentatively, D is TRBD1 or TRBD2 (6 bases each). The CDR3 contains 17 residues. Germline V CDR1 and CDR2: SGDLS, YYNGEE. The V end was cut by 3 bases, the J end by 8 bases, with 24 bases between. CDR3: CASSEGQAGLGVDIQYF. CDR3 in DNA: TGTGCCAGCAGCGAGGGACAAGCGGGCCTAGGAGTGGACATTCAGTACTTC.

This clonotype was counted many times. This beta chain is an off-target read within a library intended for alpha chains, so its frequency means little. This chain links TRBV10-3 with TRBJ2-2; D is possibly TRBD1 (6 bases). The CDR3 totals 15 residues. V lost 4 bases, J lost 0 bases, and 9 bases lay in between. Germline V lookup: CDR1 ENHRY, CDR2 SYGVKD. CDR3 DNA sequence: TGTGCCATCAGTGTACAGGGCCCGAACACCGGGGAGCTGTTTTTT. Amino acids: CAISVQGPNTGELFF.

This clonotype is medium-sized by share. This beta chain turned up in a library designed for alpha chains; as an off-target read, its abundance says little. The CDR3 region has the DNA TGTGCCAGCAGCCTGACTAGCGGCGGCGAGCAGTACTTC. Protein product: CASSLTSGGEQYF. The chain recombines TRBV7-2 with TRBJ2-7; 9 nucleotides agree with TRBD2. V shed 5 bases and J 6 bases; nucleotides not matched to a gene: 5. CDR1 is SGHTA, CDR2 FQGNSA, per germline. The CDR3 has 13 residues.

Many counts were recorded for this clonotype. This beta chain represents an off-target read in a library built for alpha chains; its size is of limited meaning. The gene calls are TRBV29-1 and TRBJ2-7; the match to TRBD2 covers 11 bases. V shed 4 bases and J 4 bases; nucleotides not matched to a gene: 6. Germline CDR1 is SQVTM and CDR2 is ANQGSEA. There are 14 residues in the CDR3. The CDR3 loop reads CSVGGTSGSYEQYF. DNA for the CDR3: TGCAGCGTTGGAGGGACTAGCGGATCATACGAGCAGTACTTC.

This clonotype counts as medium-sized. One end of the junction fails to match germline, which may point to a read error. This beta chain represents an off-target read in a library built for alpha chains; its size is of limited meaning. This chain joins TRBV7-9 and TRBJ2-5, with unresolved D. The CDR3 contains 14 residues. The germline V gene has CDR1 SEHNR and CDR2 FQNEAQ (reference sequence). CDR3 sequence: CASSPGPLQATQYF. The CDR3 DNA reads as TGTGCCAGCAGCCCGGGCCCCCTCCAAGCGACCCAGTACTTC.

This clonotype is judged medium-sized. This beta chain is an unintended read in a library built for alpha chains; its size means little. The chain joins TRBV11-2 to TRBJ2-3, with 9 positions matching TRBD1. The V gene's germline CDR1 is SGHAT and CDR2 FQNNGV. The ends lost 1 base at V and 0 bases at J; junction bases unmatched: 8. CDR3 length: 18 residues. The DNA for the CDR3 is TGTGCCAGCAGCTTAGGACAGGGGGGAGTACTTAGCACAGATACGCAGTATTTT. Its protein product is CASSLGQGGVLSTDTQYF.

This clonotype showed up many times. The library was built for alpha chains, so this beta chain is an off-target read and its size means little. This CDR3 reads CASSLGAVTGFQPQHF. The CDR3 DNA reads as TGTGCCAGCAGCTTAGGGGCCGTGACAGGGTTTCAGCCCCAGCATTTT. The chain links TRBV7-2 to TRBJ1-5; 7 nucleotides agree with TRBD1. Germline V CDR1 and CDR2: SGHTA, FQGNSA. Trimming cost V 1 base and J 6 bases; bases outside gene matches: 9. The length of the CDR3 is 16 residues.

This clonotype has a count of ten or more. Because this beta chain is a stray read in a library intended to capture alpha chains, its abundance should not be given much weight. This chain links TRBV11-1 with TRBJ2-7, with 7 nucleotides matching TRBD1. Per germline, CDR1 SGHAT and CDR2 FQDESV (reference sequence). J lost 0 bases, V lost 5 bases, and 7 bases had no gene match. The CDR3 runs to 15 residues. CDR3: CASSLDRVSSYEQYF. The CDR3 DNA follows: TGTGCCAGCAGCCTCGACAGGGTCAGCTCCTACGAGCAGTACTTC.

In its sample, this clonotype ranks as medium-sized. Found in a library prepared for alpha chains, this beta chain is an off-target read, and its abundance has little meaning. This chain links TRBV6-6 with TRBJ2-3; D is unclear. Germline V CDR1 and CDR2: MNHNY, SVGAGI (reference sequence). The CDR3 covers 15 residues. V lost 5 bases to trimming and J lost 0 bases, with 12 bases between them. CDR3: CASSLGRLSTDTQYF. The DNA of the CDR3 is TGTGCCAGCAGTCTCGGACGGCTTAGCACAGATACGCAGTATTTT.

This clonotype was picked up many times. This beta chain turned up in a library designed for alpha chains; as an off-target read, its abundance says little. The CDR3 is CAIRDDSRRAKETQYF. The DNA of the CDR3 is TGTGCCATCAGGGACGACAGTCGCCGGGCTAAAGAGACCCAGTACTTC. V gene TRBV10-3 combines with J gene TRBJ2-5; maybe TRBD1 (5 bases). V was pared by 6 bases and J by 3 bases, with 20 bases between. Germline V gene lookup returns CDR1 ENHRY and CDR2 SYGVKD. There are 16 residues in the CDR3.

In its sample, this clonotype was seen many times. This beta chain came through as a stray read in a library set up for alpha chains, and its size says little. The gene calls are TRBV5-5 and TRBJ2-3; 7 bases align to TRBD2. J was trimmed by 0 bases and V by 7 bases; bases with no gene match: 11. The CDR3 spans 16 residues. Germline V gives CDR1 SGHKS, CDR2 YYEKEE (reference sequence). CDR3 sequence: CASWAGDSSSTDTQYF. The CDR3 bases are TGTGCCAGCTGGGCGGGAGACTCCTCTAGCACAGATACGCAGTATTTT. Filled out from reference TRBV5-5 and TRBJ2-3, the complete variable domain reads DAGVTQSPTHLIKTRGQQVTLRCSPISGHKSVSWYQQVLGQGPQFIFQYYEKEERGRGNFPDRFSARQFPNYSSELNVNALLLGDSALYLCASWAGDSSSTDTQYFGPGTRLTVL.

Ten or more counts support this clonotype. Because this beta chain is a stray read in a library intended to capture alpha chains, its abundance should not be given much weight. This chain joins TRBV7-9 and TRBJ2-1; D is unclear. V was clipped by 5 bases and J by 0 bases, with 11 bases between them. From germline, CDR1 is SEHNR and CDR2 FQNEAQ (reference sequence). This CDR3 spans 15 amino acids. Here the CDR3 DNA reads TGTGCCAGCAGCAAGGGTCTAAGCTCCTACAATGAGCAGTTCTTC. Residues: CASSKGLSSYNEQFF.

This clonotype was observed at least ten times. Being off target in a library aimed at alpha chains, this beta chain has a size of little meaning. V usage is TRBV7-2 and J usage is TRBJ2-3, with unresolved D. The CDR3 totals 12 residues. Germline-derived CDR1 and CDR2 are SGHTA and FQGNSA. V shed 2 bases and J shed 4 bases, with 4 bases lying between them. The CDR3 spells CASSLSPDTQYF. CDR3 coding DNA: TGTGCCAGCAGCTTATCCCCAGATACGCAGTATTTT.

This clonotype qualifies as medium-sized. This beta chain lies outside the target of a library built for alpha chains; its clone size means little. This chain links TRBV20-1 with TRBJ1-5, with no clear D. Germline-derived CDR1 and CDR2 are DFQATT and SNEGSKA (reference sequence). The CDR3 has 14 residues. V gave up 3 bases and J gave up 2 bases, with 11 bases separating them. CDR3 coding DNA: TGCAGTGCTAGCCGGGCTTCGGGCAATCAGCCCCAGCATTTT. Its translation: CSASRASGNQPQHF.

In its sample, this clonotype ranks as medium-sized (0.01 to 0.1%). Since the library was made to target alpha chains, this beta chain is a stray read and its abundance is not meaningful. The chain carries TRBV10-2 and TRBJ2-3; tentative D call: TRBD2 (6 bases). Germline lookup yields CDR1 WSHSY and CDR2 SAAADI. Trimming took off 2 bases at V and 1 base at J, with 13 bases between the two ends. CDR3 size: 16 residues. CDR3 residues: CASSEEAGSRTDTQYF. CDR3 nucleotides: TGCGCCAGCAGTGAGGAGGCGGGGTCCCGCACAGATACGCAGTATTTT.

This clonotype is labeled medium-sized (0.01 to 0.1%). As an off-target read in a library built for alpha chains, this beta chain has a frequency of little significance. CDR3 DNA: TGTGCCAGCAGTTACTCGGAGTTCGGGACTAGCGAACCCCTCGGGGAGCTGTTTTTT. It translates to CASSYSEFGTSEPLGELFF. The chain combines TRBV6-6 with TRBJ2-2, with 10 bases fitting TRBD2. CDR1 and CDR2 from the germline V gene are MNHNY and SVGAGI (reference sequence). V was clipped by 0 bases and J by 7 bases; unmatched bases: 14. CDR3 length: 19 amino acids.

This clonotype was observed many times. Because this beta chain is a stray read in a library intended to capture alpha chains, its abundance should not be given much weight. The CDR3 DNA is TGCGCCAGCAGCCGCCAAAGCGGGAGGGCCAACAATGAGCAGTTCTTC. Its translation: CASSRQSGRANNEQFF. V is TRBV4-1 and J is TRBJ2-1; 10 bases match TRBD2. CDR1 and CDR2 (germline): MGHRA, YSYEKL. The J segment lost 5 bases and the V segment lost 4 bases, leaving 8 bases of the junction unmatched. CDR3 length equals 16 residues.